Listed here are 11 T cell receptor beta chains from one sample, sequenced in a study of blood T cell repertoires in COVID-19. Sequenced by immunoSEQ multiplex PCR; TCRdb stores in-frame clones only, minus some. The sample has 300,000 to 450,000 clones; 88% are singletons. Material: PBMCs or T cells enriched from blood (not recorded which). These receptors originate from a woman aged 18-29 years who had recovered from COVID-19.

This clone showed up just once. The chain employs TRBV4-3 and TRBJ1-6; the D is unclear. CDR3 length: 16 residues. CDR1 is LGHNA and CDR2 is YSLEER in the germline V gene. The V gene lost 1 base and the J gene lost 0 bases, with 7 bases spanning the gap. Here the CDR3 DNA reads TGCGCCAGCAGCCAAGGGTCCAGCTCCTATAATTCACCCCTCCACTTT. This translates into CASSQGSSSYNSPLHF.

J is TRBJ2-5 and V is TRBV19; D may be TRBD1 (5 bases). The CDR3 spans 14 residues. Looked up from germline, CDR1 is LNHDA and CDR2 is SQIVND (reference sequence). Trimming stripped 3 bases from V and 2 bases from J, with 10 bases between. CDR3 residues: CASSIRAGQETQYF. Written as DNA, the CDR3 is TGTGCCAGTAGTATCAGGGCAGGTCAAGAGACCCAGTACTTC.

The chain has TRBV7-8 and TRBJ1-5, with 7 nucleotides matching TRBD1. The junction had 9 bases not matched to a gene; V was cut back by 4 bases and J by 0 bases. Germline CDR1 is SGHVS and CDR2 is FQNEAQ. The length of the CDR3 is 17 residues. CDR3 loop: CASSSQGLRSSNQPQHF. The DNA for the CDR3 is TGTGCCAGCAGCTCACAGGGGCTTCGGTCTAGCAATCAGCCCCAGCATTTT.

V is TRBV5-1 and J is TRBJ2-3; no firm D call. V gave up 4 bases and J gave up 2 bases, with 11 bases separating them. The germline V gene encodes CDR1 SGHRS and CDR2 YFSETQ. The CDR3 contains 14 residues. The CDR3 protein is CASSQDLATDTQYF. Written as DNA, the CDR3 is TGCGCCAGCAGCCAAGATCTGGCCACAGATACGCAGTATTTT.

The rearrangement joins TRBV6-5 to TRBJ2-5; 11 positions agree with TRBD2. This CDR3 comprises 16 residues. Trimming cost V 2 bases and J 2 bases; bases outside gene matches: 4. Germline V lookup: CDR1 MNHEY, CDR2 SVGAGI. The CDR3 loop is CASSYEPSGGQETQYF. As DNA, the CDR3 is TGTGCCAGCAGTTACGAGCCTAGCGGGGGGCAAGAGACCCAGTACTTC.

Written as DNA, the CDR3 is TGCGCCAGCAGCCAAACCAGACAGGGGGCGGGGTATGGCTACACCTTC. Protein: CASSQTRQGAGYGYTF. The chain recombines TRBV4-1 with TRBJ1-2, with 10 positions matching TRBD1. The germline V gene has CDR1 MGHRA and CDR2 YSYEKL. J gave up 5 bases and V 2 bases, and 8 bases lay outside the gene matches. The CDR3 has 16 residues.

On this clone: Other nucleotide sequences from this sample produce the same CDR3. V usage is TRBV14 and J usage is TRBJ1-1; D remains unclear. In germline, CDR1 is SGHDN, CDR2 FVKESK. The CDR3 contains 13 residues. The V gene lost 1 base and the J gene lost 1 base, with 4 bases spanning the gap. The CDR3 nucleotides are TGTGCCAGCAGCCAAGCAGGGAACACTGAAGCTTTCTTT. Translated: CASSQAGNTEAFF.

The CDR3 sequence: CASSDDGGDEQYF. CDR3 nucleotides: TGTGCCAGCAGTGATGACGGCGGGGACGAGCAGTACTTC. This chain joins TRBV6-1 and TRBJ2-7; TRBD2 might be the D (6 bases). Trimming shortened V by 3 bases and J by 5 bases, and 11 bases separated the two germline ends. The CDR3 totals 13 residues. CDR1 is MNHNS, CDR2 SASEGT, per germline.

CDR3 in amino acids: CASSLRDYGSNTQYF. The CDR3 nucleotides read TGTGCCAGCAGCCTCCGGGACTATGGTTCAAATACGCAGTATTTT. The chain employs TRBV6-5 and TRBJ2-3; 7 nucleotides line up with TRBD2. The CDR3 is 15 residues long. Germline lookup yields CDR1 MNHEY and CDR2 SVGAGI. V lost 6 bases, J lost 7 bases, and 13 bases stayed unmatched.

CDR3 region: CASSVGQLGETQYF. CDR3 in DNA: TGTGCCAGCAGCGTTGGACAGTTAGGAGAGACCCAGTACTTC. The chain uses TRBV5-6 and TRBJ2-5; possible D gene TRBD1, 6 bases. The germline V gene encodes CDR1 SGHDT and CDR2 YYEEEE. Trimming stripped 4 bases from V and 4 bases from J, with 14 bases between. This CDR3 is 14 amino acids long. Filled out from reference TRBV5-6 and TRBJ2-5, the complete variable domain reads DAGVTQSPTHLIKTRGQQVTLRCSPKSGHDTVSWYQQALGQGPQFIFQYYEEEERQRGNFPDRFSGHQFPNYSSELNVNALLLGDSALYLCASSVGQLGETQYFGPGTRLLVL.

The CDR3 spells CASSLFSRAGWDTEAFF. Written as DNA, the CDR3 is TGCGCCAGCAGCTTGTTTAGTCGAGCCGGGTGGGACACTGAAGCTTTCTTT. The chain joins TRBV5-1 to TRBJ1-1; D unresolved. The CDR3 loop spans 17 amino acids. Deletions cut 1 base from V and 3 bases from J, with 19 bases between. Germline V gene data show CDR1 as SGHRS and CDR2 as YFSETQ.